Here is one TCR beta chain with its context. The record originates from a study of blood T cell repertoires in COVID-19. Across the whole study: COVID-19 samples collected from the United States, Italy and Spain covered acute and convalescent phases. PBMCs, B-cell-depleted T cells, or T cells were the source of the cDNA or gDNA that made up the material.

Trimming at V came to 1 base and at J to 6 bases, leaving 6 bases not matched to a gene. This CDR3 spans 14 amino acids. Germline V gene sequence: CDR1 SEHNR, CDR2 FQNEAQ (reference sequence). Source study methods: Reference gene primer amplification yielded estimated nucleated cell counts. TCRdb keeps only in-frame clones here, not all; method: immunoSEQ multiplex PCR. The V and J calls and the clone size are those of that table, but D and trimming were determined from the DNA. The table has around 200,000 clones, roughly 85% seen once. Material: peripheral blood. This sequence originates from a woman between 40 and 55 years old with active or convalescent COVID-19. The J gene is TRBJ2-7, the V gene TRBV7-9; 7 positions match TRBD2. CDR3 DNA: TGTGCCAGCAGCTTAGAGCGGGGAACGGGCGAGCAGTACTTC. Its translation is CASSLERGTGEQYF.